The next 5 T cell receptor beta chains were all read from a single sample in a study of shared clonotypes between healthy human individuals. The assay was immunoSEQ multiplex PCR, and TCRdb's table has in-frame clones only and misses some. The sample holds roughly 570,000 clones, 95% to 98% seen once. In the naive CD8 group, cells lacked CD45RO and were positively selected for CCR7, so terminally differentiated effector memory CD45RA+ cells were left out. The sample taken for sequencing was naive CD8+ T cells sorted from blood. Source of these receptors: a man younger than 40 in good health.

CDR3 coding DNA: TGCGCCAGCAGCGCGGGAGCCAGGAGCTACGAGCAGTACTTC. It encodes CASSAGARSYEQYF. The rearrangement uses TRBV4-3 and TRBJ2-7, with 7 bases identical to TRBD2. The trim removed 5 bases at V and 3 bases at J, leaving 7 bases unmatched. The CDR3 consists of 14 residues. Germline CDR1 is LGHNA and CDR2 is YSLEER.

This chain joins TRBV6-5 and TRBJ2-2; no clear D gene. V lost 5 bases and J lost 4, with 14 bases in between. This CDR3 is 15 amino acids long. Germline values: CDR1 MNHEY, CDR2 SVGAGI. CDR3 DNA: TGTGCCAGCAGTACCCAAACAGACTCCACCGGGGAGCTGTTTTTT. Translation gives CASSTQTDSTGELFF.

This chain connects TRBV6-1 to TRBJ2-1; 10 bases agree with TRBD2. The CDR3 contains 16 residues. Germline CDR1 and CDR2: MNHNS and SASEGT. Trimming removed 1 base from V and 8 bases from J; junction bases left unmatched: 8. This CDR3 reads CASSEGRLAGVDEQFF. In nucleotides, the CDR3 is TGTGCCAGCAGTGAAGGTAGGCTAGCGGGAGTCGATGAGCAGTTCTTC.

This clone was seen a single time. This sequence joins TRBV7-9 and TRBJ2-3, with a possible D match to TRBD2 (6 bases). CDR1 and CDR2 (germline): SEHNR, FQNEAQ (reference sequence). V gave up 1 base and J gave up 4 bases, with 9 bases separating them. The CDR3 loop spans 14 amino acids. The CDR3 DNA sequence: TGTGCCAGCAGCTTAGTTAGCGGACCAGATACGCAGTATTTT. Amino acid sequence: CASSLVSGPDTQYF.

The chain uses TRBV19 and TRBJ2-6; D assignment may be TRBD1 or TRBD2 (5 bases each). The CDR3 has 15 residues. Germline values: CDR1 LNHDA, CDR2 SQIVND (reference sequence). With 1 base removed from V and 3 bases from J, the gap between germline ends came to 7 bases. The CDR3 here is CASSIGGFGANVLTF. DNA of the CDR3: TGTGCCAGTAGTATAGGGGGGTTTGGGGCCAACGTCCTGACTTTC.